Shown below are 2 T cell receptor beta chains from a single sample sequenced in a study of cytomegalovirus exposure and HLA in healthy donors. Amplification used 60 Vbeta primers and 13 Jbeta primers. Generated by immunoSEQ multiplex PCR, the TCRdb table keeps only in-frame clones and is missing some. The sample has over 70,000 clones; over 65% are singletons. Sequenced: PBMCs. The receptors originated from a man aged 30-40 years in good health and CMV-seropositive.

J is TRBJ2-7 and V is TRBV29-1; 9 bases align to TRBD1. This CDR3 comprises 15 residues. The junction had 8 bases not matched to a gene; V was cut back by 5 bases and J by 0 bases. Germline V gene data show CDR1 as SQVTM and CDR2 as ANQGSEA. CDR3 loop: CSVPGTGSSSYEQYF. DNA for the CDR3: TGCAGCGTTCCAGGGACAGGGTCGAGCTCCTACGAGCAGTACTTC.

CDR3 DNA sequence: TGCATCCCTCAGGGGTACGAGCAGTACTTC. This codes for CIPQGYEQYF. The chain links TRBV20-1 to TRBJ2-7; D might be TRBD1 (6 bases). The CDR3 sequence is 10 residues long. The V gene's germline CDR1 is DFQATT and CDR2 SNEGSKA (reference sequence).